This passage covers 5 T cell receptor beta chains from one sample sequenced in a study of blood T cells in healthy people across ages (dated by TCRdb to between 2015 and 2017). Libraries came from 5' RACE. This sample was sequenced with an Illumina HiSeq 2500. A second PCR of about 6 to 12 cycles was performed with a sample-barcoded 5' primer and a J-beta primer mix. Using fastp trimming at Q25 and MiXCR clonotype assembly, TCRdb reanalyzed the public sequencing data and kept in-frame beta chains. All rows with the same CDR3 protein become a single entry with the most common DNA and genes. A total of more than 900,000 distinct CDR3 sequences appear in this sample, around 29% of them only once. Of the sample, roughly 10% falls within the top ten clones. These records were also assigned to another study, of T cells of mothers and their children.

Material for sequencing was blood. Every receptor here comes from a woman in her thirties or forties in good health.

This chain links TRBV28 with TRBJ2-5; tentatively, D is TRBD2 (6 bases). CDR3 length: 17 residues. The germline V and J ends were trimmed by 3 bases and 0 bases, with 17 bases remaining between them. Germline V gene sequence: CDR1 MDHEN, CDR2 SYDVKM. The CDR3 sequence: CASSFTSLASHQETQYF. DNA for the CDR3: TGTGCCAGCAGTTTCACCTCCCTAGCGAGCCACCAAGAGACCCAGTACTTC. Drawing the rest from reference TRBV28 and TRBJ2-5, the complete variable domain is DVKVTQSSRYLVKRTGEKVFLECVQDMDHENMFWYRQDPGLGLRLIYFSYDVKMKEKGDIPEGYSVSREKKERFSLILESASTNQTSMYLCASSFTSLASHQETQYFGPGTRLLVL.

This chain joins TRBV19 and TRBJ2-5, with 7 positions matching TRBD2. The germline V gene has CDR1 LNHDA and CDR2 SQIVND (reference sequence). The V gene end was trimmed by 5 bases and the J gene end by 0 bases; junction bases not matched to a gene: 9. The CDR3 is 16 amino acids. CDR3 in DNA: TGTGCCAGTAGTGCCACTAGCGAAGCGTACCAAGAGACCCAGTACTTC. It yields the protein CASSATSEAYQETQYF. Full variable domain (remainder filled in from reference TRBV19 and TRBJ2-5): DGGITQSPKYLFRKEGQNVTLSCEQNLNHDAMYWYRQDPGQGLRLIYYSQIVNDFQKGDIAEGYSVSREKKESFPLTVTSAQKNPTAFYLCASSATSEAYQETQYFGPGTRLLVL.

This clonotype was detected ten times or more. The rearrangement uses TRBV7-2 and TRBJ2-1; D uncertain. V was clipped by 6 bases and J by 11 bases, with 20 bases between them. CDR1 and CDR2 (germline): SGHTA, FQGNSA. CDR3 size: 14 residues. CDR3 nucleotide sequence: TGTGCCAGCAGGGGCTCAGTAGACGAGCCAAAGCAGTTCTTC. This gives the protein CASRGSVDEPKQFF.

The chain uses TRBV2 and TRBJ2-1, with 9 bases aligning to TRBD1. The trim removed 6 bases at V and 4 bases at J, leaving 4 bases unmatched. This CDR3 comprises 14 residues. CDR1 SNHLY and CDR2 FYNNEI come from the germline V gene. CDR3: CASRTGQGYNEQFF. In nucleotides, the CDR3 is TGTGCCAGCAGAACGGGACAGGGTTACAATGAGCAGTTCTTC.

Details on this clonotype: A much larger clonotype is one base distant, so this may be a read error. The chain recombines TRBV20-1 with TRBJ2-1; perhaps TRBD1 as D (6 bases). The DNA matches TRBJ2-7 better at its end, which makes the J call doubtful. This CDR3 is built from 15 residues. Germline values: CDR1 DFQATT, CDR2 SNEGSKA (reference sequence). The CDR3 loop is CSARYRDTIDNEQYF. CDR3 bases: TGCAGTGCTAGGTACAGGGACACGATCGACAATGAGCAGTACTTC.